This TCR beta chain was identified in a study of CD8 T cells in ankylosing spondylitis. Preparation of TCR beta libraries was done by quantitative 5'-RACE with molecular barcodes. Using its own MiXCR run on the 5' RACE reads, TCRdb lists one record per CDR3 protein. The sample consists of approximately 220,000 distinct CDR3 sequences, about 26% of them appearing once. This clonotype was seen ten or more times. J was trimmed by 7 bases and V by 1 base; bases with no gene match: 6. From germline, CDR1 is SGHRS and CDR2 YFSETQ. This CDR3 is built from 16 residues. The chain links TRBV5-1 to TRBJ2-1; 12 bases map to TRBD2. Sample: blood, either unsorted or a sorted T cell fraction (not recorded which). The clonotype originates from a male donor with ankylosing spondylitis or in good health (not recorded which). CDR3 in DNA: TGCGCCAGCAGCTTGATTGGACTAGCGGGATTTAATGAGCAGTTCTTC. This sequence encodes CASSLIGLAGFNEQFF.